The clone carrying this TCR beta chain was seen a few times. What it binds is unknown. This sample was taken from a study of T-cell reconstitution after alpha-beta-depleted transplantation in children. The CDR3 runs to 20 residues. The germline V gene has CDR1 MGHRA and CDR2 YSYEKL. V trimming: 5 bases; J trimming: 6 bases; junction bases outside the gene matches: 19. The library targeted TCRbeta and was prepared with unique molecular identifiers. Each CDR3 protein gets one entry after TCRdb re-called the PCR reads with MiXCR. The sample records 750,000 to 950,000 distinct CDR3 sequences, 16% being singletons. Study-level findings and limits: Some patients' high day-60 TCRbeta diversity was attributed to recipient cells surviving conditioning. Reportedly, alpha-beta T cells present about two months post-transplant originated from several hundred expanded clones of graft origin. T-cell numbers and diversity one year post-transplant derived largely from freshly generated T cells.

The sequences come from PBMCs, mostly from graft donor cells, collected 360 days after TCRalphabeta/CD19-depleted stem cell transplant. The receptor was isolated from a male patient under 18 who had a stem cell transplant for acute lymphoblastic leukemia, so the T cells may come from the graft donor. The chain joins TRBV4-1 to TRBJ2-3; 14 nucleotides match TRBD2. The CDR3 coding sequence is TGCGCCAGCAGCTACAAACCGGGGACTAGCGGGAGACGGGGGGTGGATACGCAGTATTTT. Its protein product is CASSYKPGTSGRRGVDTQYF.